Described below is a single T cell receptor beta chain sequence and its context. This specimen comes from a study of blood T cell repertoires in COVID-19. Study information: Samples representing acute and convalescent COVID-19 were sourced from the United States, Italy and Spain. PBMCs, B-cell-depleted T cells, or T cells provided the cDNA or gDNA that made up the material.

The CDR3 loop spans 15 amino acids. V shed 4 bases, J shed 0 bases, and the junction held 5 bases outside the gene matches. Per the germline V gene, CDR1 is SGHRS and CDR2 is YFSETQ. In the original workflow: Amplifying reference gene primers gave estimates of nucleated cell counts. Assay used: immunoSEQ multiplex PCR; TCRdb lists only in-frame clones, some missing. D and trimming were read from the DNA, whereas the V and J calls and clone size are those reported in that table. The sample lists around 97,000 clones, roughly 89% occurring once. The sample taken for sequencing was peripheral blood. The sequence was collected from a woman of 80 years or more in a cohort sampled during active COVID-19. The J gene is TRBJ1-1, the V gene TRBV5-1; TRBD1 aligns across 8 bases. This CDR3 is CASSDRGSMNTEAFF. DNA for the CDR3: TGCGCCAGCAGCGACAGGGGTAGCATGAACACTGAAGCTTTCTTT. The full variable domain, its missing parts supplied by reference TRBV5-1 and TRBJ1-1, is KAGVTQTPRYLIKTRGQQVTLSCSPISGHRSVSWYQQTPGQGLQFLFEYFSETQRNKGNFPGRFSGRQFSNSRSEMNVSTLELGDSALYLCASSDRGSMNTEAFFGQGTRLTVV.